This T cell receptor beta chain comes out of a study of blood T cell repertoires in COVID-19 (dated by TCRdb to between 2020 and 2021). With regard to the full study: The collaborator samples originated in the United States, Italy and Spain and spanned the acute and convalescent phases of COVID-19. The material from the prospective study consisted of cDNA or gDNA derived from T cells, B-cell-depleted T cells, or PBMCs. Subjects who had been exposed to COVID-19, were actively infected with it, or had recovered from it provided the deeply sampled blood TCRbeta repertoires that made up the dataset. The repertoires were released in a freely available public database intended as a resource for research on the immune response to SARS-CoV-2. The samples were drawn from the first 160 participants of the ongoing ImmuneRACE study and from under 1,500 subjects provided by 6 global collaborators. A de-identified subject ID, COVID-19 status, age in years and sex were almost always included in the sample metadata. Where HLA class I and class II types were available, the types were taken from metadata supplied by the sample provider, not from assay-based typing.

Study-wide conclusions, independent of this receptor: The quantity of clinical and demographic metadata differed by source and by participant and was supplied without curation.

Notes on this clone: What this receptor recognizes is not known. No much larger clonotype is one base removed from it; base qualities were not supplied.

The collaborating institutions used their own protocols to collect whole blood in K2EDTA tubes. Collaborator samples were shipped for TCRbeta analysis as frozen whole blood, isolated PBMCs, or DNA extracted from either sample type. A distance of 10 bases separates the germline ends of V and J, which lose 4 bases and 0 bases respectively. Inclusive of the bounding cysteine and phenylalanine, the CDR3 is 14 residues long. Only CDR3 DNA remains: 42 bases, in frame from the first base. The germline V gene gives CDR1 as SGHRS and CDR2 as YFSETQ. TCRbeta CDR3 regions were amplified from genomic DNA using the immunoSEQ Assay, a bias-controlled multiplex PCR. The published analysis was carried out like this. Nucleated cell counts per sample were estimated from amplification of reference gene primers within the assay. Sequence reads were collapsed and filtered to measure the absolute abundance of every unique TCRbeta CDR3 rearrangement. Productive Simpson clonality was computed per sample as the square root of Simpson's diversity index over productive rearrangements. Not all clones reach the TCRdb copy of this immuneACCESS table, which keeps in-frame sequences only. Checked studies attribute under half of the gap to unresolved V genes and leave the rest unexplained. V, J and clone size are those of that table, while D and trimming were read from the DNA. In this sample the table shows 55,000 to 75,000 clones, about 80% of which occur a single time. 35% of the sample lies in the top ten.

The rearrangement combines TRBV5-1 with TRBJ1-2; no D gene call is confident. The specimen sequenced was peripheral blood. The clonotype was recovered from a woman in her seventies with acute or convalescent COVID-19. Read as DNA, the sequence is TGCGCCAGCAGCCGGACGGACTCTAACTATGGCTACACCTTC. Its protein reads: CASSRTDSNYGYTF.